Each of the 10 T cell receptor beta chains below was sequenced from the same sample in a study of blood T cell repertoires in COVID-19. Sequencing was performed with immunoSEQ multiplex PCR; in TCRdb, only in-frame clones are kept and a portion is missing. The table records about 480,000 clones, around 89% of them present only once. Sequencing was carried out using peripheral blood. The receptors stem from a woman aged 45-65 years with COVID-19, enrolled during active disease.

The CDR3 here is CASTGRGGPGELFF. The CDR3 DNA is TGTGCCAGCACCGGGCGGGGGGGGCCCGGGGAGCTGTTTTTT. The chain recombines TRBV5-4 with TRBJ2-2; TRBD2 aligns across 9 bases. Germline V lookup: CDR1 SGHNT, CDR2 YYREEE (reference sequence). This CDR3 comprises 14 residues. With V trimmed by 6 bases and J by 6 bases, 6 bases remained unmatched.

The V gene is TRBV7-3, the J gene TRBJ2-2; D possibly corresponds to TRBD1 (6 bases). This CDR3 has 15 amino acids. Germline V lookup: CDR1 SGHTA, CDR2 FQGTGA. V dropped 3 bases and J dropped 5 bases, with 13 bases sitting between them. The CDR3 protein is CASSFSQGKTGELFF. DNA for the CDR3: TGTGCCAGCAGCTTTTCACAGGGAAAAACCGGGGAGCTGTTTTTT.

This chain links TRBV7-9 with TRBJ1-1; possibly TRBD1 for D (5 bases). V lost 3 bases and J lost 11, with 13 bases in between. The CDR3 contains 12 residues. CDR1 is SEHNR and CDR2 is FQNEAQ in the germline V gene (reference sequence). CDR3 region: CASSFSGTWAFF. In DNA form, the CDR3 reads TGTGCCAGCAGCTTTTCCGGGACTTGGGCTTTCTTT.

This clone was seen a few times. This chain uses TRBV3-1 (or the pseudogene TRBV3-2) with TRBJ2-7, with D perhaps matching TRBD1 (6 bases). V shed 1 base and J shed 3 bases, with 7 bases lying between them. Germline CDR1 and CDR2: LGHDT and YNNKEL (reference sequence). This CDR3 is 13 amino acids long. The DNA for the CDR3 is TGTGCCAGCAGCCAAGGGGGGCTCTACGAGCAGTACTTC. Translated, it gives CASSQGGLYEQYF.

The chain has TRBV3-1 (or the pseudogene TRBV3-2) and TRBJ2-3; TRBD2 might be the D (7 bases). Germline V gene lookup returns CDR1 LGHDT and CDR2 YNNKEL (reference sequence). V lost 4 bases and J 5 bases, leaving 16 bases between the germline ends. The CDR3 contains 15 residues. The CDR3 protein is CASSRVGGQVDTQYF. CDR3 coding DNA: TGTGCCAGCAGCCGGGTGGGGGGGCAGGTAGATACGCAGTATTTT.

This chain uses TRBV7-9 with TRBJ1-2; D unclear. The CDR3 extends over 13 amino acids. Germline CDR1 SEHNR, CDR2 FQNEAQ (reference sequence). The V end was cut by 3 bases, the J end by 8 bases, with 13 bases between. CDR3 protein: CASSLAMGGGYTF. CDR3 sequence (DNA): TGTGCCAGCAGCTTGGCAATGGGAGGAGGCTACACCTTC.

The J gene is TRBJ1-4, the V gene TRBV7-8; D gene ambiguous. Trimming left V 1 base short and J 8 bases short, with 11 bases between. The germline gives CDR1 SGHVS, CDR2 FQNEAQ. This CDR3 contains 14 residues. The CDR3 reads CASSLDPVAEKLFF. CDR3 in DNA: TGTGCCAGCAGCTTAGACCCGGTCGCCGAAAAACTGTTTTTT.

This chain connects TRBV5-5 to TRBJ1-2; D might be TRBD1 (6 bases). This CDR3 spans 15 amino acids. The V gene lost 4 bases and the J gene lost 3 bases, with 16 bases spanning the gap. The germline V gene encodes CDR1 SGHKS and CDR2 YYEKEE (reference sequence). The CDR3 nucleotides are TGTGCCAGCAGCCGGACGCCGGACAGCCACTATGGCTACACCTTC. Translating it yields CASSRTPDSHYGYTF.

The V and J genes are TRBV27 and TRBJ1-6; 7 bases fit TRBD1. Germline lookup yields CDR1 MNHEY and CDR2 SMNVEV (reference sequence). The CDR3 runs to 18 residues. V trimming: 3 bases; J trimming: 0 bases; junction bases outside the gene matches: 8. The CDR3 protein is CASSFSRGPSSYNSPLHF. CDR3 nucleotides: TGTGCCAGCAGTTTTTCGAGGGGGCCCAGCTCCTATAATTCACCCCTCCACTTT.

Here the CDR3 reads CASSSGTGGEQPQHF. CDR3 coding DNA: TGTGCCAGCAGTTCCGGGACAGGGGGCGAGCAGCCCCAGCATTTT. The rearrangement joins TRBV6-5 to TRBJ1-5, with TRBD1 identical over 12 bases. CDR1 and CDR2 (germline): MNHEY, SVGAGI. The CDR3 length is 15 residues. V dropped 4 bases and J dropped 7; count of bases not matched to a gene: 5.